Listed below are T cell receptor beta chains from one sample, sequenced in a study of blood T cells in healthy people across ages. TCRdb re-derived calls from the 5' RACE reads in MiXCR, one entry per CDR3 protein. The repertoire consists of roughly 1,800,000 distinct CDR3 sequences, with around half occurring once and the leading ten covering about 2.1%. Sequencing used blood. These receptors were obtained from a woman between 35 and 50 years old in good health. Each CDR3 is given with its conserved first and last residue. Size is stated for part of the rows, as once, few or many counts, or as a class when the clone is expanded.

V: TRBV7-2; J: TRBJ2-7; size: few; CDR3: CASSSSFHEQYF
V: TRBV20-1; J: TRBJ2-1; size: NA; CDR3: CSARASVRRTVGEQFF
V: TRBV6-5; J: TRBJ2-7; size: few; CDR3: CASSSNRDLHEQYF
V: TRBV7-2; J: TRBJ2-7; size: few; CDR3: CASSLPRDRGSIRTYEQYF
V: TRBV20-1; J: TRBJ2-1; size: NA; CDR3: CSAILAGGTNEQFF
V: TRBV5-5; J: TRBJ2-3; size: few; CDR3: CASSFLRNSRRTDTQYF
V: TRBV5-1; J: TRBJ2-1; size: NA; CDR3: CASSLDAGSSYNEQFF
V: TRBV6-1; J: TRBJ1-2; size: NA; CDR3: CASSFERGFSGYTF
V: TRBV7-9; J: TRBJ2-3; size: once; CDR3: CASSSPQGTDTQYF
V: TRBV6-1; J: TRBJ2-3; size: NA; CDR3: CASSVTGLSSTDTQYF
V: TRBV6-2/TRBV6-3; J: NA; size: NA; CDR3: CASRRQDGYNEQYF
V: TRBV4-2; J: TRBJ2-5; size: few; CDR3: CASSQGSGGLQETQYF
V: TRBV7-3; J: TRBJ1-1; size: NA; CDR3: CASSLERISTGEAFF
V: TRBV7-9; J: TRBJ2-5; size: NA; CDR3: CASSEASGRETQYF
V: TRBV11-1; J: TRBJ1-4; size: NA; CDR3: CASSFRSGATNEKLFF
V: TRBV7-9; J: TRBJ1-4; size: NA; CDR3: CASTGRRVNEKLFF
V: TRBV25-1; J: TRBJ1-2; size: NA; CDR3: CASRGTGSGYTF
V: TRBV20-1; J: TRBJ1-1; size: NA; CDR3: CSANEGQFTEAFF
V: TRBV27; J: TRBJ2-3; size: NA; CDR3: CASRTSGATDTQYF
V: TRBV5-6; J: TRBJ2-6; size: few; CDR3: CASSFWGGSVSGANVLTF
V: TRBV7-3; J: TRBJ1-6; size: few; CDR3: CASSSTSRGRNSPLHF
V: TRBV28; J: TRBJ2-3; size: NA; CDR3: CASSPLDRGWETQYF
V: TRBV28; J: TRBJ2-5; size: NA; CDR3: CASSSRQGVFQETQYF
V: TRBV12-5; J: TRBJ2-5; size: few; CDR3: CASGPEGGQETQYF
V: TRBV14; J: NA; size: NA; CDR3: CASSQGLAEQYF
V: TRBV28; J: TRBJ1-5; size: NA; CDR3: CASSHRDRDQPQHF